The clone carrying this T cell receptor (beta chain) was found many times. Its antigen remains unknown. This sample stems from a study of regulatory T cells in long-lasting Graves disease. About the study: The study enrolled newly diagnosed Graves' patients on antithyroid drugs under 3 months.

Findings and caveats of the study: Newly diagnosed Graves' patients exceeded persistent ones in TCR diversity. TRBV28, TRBJ1-2 and TRBJ2-5 were segments that persistent disease favored.

Arm-PCR with iRepertoire HTBI primers amplified the CDR3 regions for these TCR beta libraries. TCRdb re-analysed the multiplex PCR reads in MiXCR, keeping a single row per CDR3 protein. The table lists some 250,000 distinct CDR3 sequences, approximately 20% of them singletons. Time point in this sample: newly diagnosed GD, antithyroid drugs for less than 3 months. PBMC RNA was the source of the TCR library. The EDTA tubes were filled with roughly 10 milliliters of drawn peripheral blood. V dropped 4 bases and J dropped 0 bases, with 7 bases sitting between them. This CDR3 region has 14 residues. The germline V gene encodes CDR1 LGHNT and CDR2 FRNRAP.

The source of this sequence is a female donor with Graves disease. The source was peripheral blood mononuclear cells (PBMCs), collected at new diagnosis, from a patient treated with antithyroid drugs. The V and J genes are TRBV12-5 and TRBJ1-3; no reliable D call. The CDR3 here is CASGYALSGNTIYF. DNA for the CDR3: TGTGCTAGTGGTTATGCCCTCTCTGGAAACACCATATATTTT.